These 2 T cell receptor beta chains share one sample of origin, sequenced in a study of blood T cell repertoires in COVID-19. Some clones are missing from TCRdb's copy, which holds only in-frame ones; the method was immunoSEQ multiplex PCR. Of about 140,000 clones detected, roughly 88% appear once; the ten largest clones hold roughly 4.9%. Sequences were obtained from PBMCs or T cells enriched from blood (not recorded which). Every receptor here comes from a man between 65 and 85 years old who had been exposed to COVID-19.

The rearrangement joins TRBV7-9 to TRBJ1-2; D unresolved. Trimming removed 2 bases at V and 4 bases at J, with 8 bases between. The CDR3 totals 13 residues. Germline V lookup: CDR1 SEHNR, CDR2 FQNEAQ (reference sequence). CDR3 sequence reads: CASSLSGVYGYTF. In DNA form, the CDR3 reads TGTGCCAGCAGCTTATCCGGGGTCTATGGCTACACCTTC. Full variable domain (remainder filled in from reference TRBV7-9 and TRBJ1-2): DTGVSQNPRHKITKRGQNVTFRCDPISEHNRLYWYRQTLGQGPEFLTYFQNEAQLEKSRLLSDRFSAERPKGSFSTLEIQRTEQGDSAMYLCASSLSGVYGYTFGSGTRLTVV.

This rearrangement joins TRBV12-3 or TRBV12-4 to TRBJ1-5; unclear D gene. Trimming stripped 2 bases from V and 4 bases from J, with 6 bases between. This CDR3 spans 13 amino acids. In nucleotides, the CDR3 is TGTGCCAGCAGTTTATTGGCTAATCAGCCCCAGCATTTT. Amino acids: CASSLLANQPQHF.